The sequence of this T cell receptor beta chain was determined in a study of OX40 agonist ivuxolimab in advanced cancers. A remark on this clone: Antigen: not known.

General observations from the study: Researchers did not establish what antigens the expanded peripheral T cells target. Averaging showed that CD8+ T cells had more expanded clones than CD4+ did.

TCRdb's copy holds only in-frame clones and misses some; the assay was immunoSEQ multiplex PCR. The table shows some 30,000 clones, with roughly four fifths occurring only once. CDR3 size: 14 residues. Germline loops: CDR1 MNHNS, CDR2 SASEGT. V dropped 1 base and J dropped 2 bases, with 8 bases sitting between them. The chain joins TRBV6-1 to TRBJ2-5; no clear D. The source was CD4+ or CD8+ T cells sorted from blood, collected in a trial of the OX40 agonist ivuxolimab. The TCR was taken from an adult with an advanced solid tumor such as melanoma, head and neck, liver or kidney cancer. The CDR3: CASSEGYGQETQYF. CDR3 in DNA: TGTGCCAGCAGTGAAGGTTACGGACAAGAGACCCAGTACTTC.